The 5 T cell receptor beta chains below all came from one sample that was sequenced in a study of immune cell composition in non-small cell lung cancer. This table comes from immunoSEQ multiplex PCR, and its TCRdb copy is limited to in-frame clones, with some not included. The data contain some 5,800 clones, 70% to 90% of them singletons. Normal lung sampling was at least 3 cm from the tumour, as distant as possible. Material: non-adjacent lung tissue. These receptors all come from a human donor with non-small cell lung cancer.

The chain links TRBV5-6 to TRBJ2-5; 9 bases align to TRBD1. V gave up 3 bases and J gave up 3 bases; unmatched junction bases: 9. Germline V gene sequence: CDR1 SGHDT, CDR2 YYEEEE. The CDR3 is 16 amino acids. The CDR3 sequence is CASSWRGQGYEETQYF. Here the CDR3 DNA reads TGTGCCAGCAGCTGGAGGGGACAGGGATACGAAGAGACCCAGTACTTC. Full variable domain (missing parts from reference TRBV5-6 and TRBJ2-5): DAGVTQSPTHLIKTRGQQVTLRCSPKSGHDTVSWYQQALGQGPQFIFQYYEEEERQRGNFPDRFSGHQFPNYSSELNVNALLLGDSALYLCASSWRGQGYEETQYFGPGTRLLVL.

The chain uses TRBV30 and TRBJ1-4; tentatively, D is TRBD1 (5 bases). The CDR3 contains 12 residues. Trimming shortened V by 5 bases and J by 5 bases, and 9 bases separated the two germline ends. Germline lookup yields CDR1 GTSNPN and CDR2 SVGIG (reference sequence). The DNA of the CDR3 is TGTGCCTGGCAACAGGAAAATGAAAAACTGTTTTTT. It yields the protein CAWQQENEKLFF. Looking up the rest from reference TRBV30 and TRBJ1-4 gives the full variable domain: SQTIHQWPATLVQPVGSPLSLECTVEGTSNPNLYWYRQAAGRGLQLLFYSVGIGQISSEVPQNLSASRPQDRQFILSSKKLLLSDSGFYLCAWQQENEKLFFGSGTQLSVL.

The chain links TRBV6-5 to TRBJ2-1; 10 positions match TRBD2. This CDR3 has 14 amino acids. V was pared by 6 bases and J by 10 bases, with 9 bases of the junction left unmatched. CDR1 is MNHEY, CDR2 SVGAGI, per germline. The CDR3 loop reads CASRSGRGMWEQFF. CDR3 DNA sequence: TGTGCCAGCAGAAGCGGGAGGGGAATGTGGGAGCAGTTCTTC.

This rearrangement joins TRBV14 to TRBJ2-7; 7 bases fit TRBD2. The V segment lost 3 bases and the J segment 6 bases; nucleotides outside the gene matches: 17. This CDR3 is built from 17 residues. The V gene's germline CDR1 is SGHDN and CDR2 FVKESK. The CDR3 here is CASSHTPSAGVTREQYF. The CDR3 bases are TGTGCCAGCAGCCACACCCCGAGTGCGGGAGTCACCCGCGAGCAGTACTTC. The whole variable domain, remainder taken from reference TRBV14 and TRBJ2-7, is EAGVTQFPSHSVIEKGQTVTLRCDPISGHDNLYWYRRVMGKEIKFLLHFVKESKQDESGMPNNRFLAERTGGTYSTLKVQPAELEDSGVYFCASSHTPSAGVTREQYFGPGTRLTVT.

As DNA, the CDR3 is TGCGCCAGCAGCTTGCAGTCCCCTAGCACAGATACGCAGTATTTT. Translating gives CASSLQSPSTDTQYF. V usage is TRBV5-1 and J usage is TRBJ2-3; D gene uncertain. The CDR3 consists of 15 residues. The germline CDR1 and CDR2 sequences are SGHRS and YFSETQ. Trimming stripped 1 base from V and 0 bases from J, with 9 bases between.